A selection of T cell receptor beta chains follows, all from one sample in a study of radiotherapy plus CTLA-4 blockade in lung cancer. TCRdb's table, derived via immunoSEQ multiplex PCR, lists solely in-frame clones and lacks some. The top ten hold approximately 7% of the sample, which has roughly 130,000 clones, approximately 90% seen once. The sample was peripheral blood, taken from a patient treated with radiotherapy plus ipilimumab. The source of these receptors is a human donor with non-small cell lung cancer that progressed on radiotherapy plus ipilimumab. Each CDR3 is given with its conserved first and last residue. The D gene is left open where the match is weak. Some rows have no size entry. The others give once, few or many, or a class for an expanded clone.

TRBV27	TRBJ1-1	.	once	TGTGCCAGTGCCAGAAGCGGGACAACTGAAGCTTTCTTT	CASARSGTTEAFF
TRBV7-8	TRBJ2-7	TRBD2	.	TGTGCCAGCAGCTCCCGACTAGCGGGACCGTCCTACGAGCAGTACTTC	CASSSRLAGPSYEQYF
TRBV19	TRBJ1-2	.	.	TGTGCCACGGCGGACGAACCCACGGAAGGCTATGGCTACACCTTC	CATADEPTEGYGYTF
TRBV19	TRBJ1-1	.	.	TGTGCCAGTAGTCCCCGACAGGTAAACACTGAAGCTTTCTTT	CASSPRQVNTEAFF
TRBV30	TRBJ2-5	TRBD1	.	TGTGCCTGGAGTACAGGGGTAAAGACCCAGTACTTC	CAWSTGVKTQYF
TRBV7-2	TRBJ2-7	.	.	TGTGCCAGCAGCCACGGGGTAGGCGAGCAGTACTTC	CASSHGVGEQYF
TRBV9	TRBJ2-5	TRBD2	.	TGTGCCAGCAGCGTAGCGCCTAGCGGGATACAAGAGACCCAGTACTTC	CASSVAPSGIQETQYF
TRBV18	TRBJ1-4	.	.	TGTGCCAGCTCACAGGGGAAGAAGGATGAAAAACTGTTTTTT	CASSQGKKDEKLFF
TRBV28	TRBJ1-5	.	.	TGTGCCAGCAGTTTCTCCTACAGGAAAGGGAATCAGCCCCAGCATTTT	CASSFSYRKGNQPQHF
TRBV5-1	TRBJ2-3	.	.	TGCGCCAGCAGCTTAGGACAGCTCCCGGATACGCAGTATTTT	CASSLGQLPDTQYF
TRBV18	TRBJ1-2	.	.	TGTGCCAGCTCACGCGACGGCGACTATGGCTACACCTTC	CASSRDGDYGYTF
TRBV7-9	TRBJ2-2	.	.	TGTGCCAGCAGCTTAAGAGGGGGGACAGAGAACACCGGGGAGCTGTTTTTT	CASSLRGGTENTGELFF
TRBV5-1	TRBJ1-3	.	.	TGCGCCAGCCGCTTGTCGGGATCTGGAAACACCATATATTTT	CASRLSGSGNTIYF
TRBV25-1	TRBJ2-2	TRBD2	.	TGTGCCAGCATCGGGGGGTTCAACACCGGGGAGCTGTTTTTT	CASIGGFNTGELFF
TRBV6-1	TRBJ2-5	.	once	TGTGCCAGCAGTGATCGCGCGCCCCCAGTTATGGAGACCCAGTACTTC	CASSDRAPPVMETQYF
TRBV28	TRBJ2-1	.	.	TGTGCCAGCAGTCTCGACCTGGTCGGGAATGAGCAGTTCTTC	CASSLDLVGNEQFF
TRBV5-1	TRBJ1-5	.	.	TGCGCCAGCAGCTTGGCAGGACAGCCAAGCTTAAGGAGATCCCAGCATTTT	CASSLAGQPSLRRSQHF
TRBV5-1	TRBJ2-2	.	.	TGCGCCAGCAGCTCAGGGAACACCGGGGAGCTGTTTTTT	CASSSGNTGELFF
TRBV15	TRBJ2-3	TRBD1	.	TGTGCCACCAGCAGAGATCAGGGGGCGGATACGCAGTATTTT	CATSRDQGADTQYF
TRBV6-5	TRBJ1-1	TRBD1	.	TGTGCCAGTCGACAGGGGGCGCAGGACACTGAAGCTTTCTTT	CASRQGAQDTEAFF
TRBV12-5	TRBJ2-3	.	.	TGTGCTAGTGGTTTACCAGGTCCGTGGAGCACAGATACGCAGTATTTT	CASGLPGPWSTDTQYF
TRBV9	TRBJ1-1	.	once	TGTGCCAGCAGCGTGACAGGTACCCCGCTAGGCACTGAAGCTTTCTTT	CASSVTGTPLGTEAFF
TRBV6-5	TRBJ2-7	.	.	TGTGCCAGCAGACCGACAGGCTCCTACGAGCAGTACTTC	CASRPTGSYEQYF
TRBV7-8	TRBJ1-5	.	.	TGTGCCAGCAGCCCGTCGACAGCACGGGGTGGCAATCAGCCCCAGCATTTT	CASSPSTARGGNQPQHF
TRBV19	TRBJ1-1	.	.	TGTGCCAGTAGTATTTGGGGTGGGCAACTGAACACTGAAGCTTTCTTT	CASSIWGGQLNTEAFF
TRBV5-4	TRBJ2-3	TRBD2	.	TGTGCCAGCAGCCCAACTAGCGGGAGTGTAGATACGCAGTATTTT	CASSPTSGSVDTQYF
TRBV6-7	TRBJ2-1	.	.	TGTGCCAGCAGCATGCTTAGGACAGCCTACGATGAGCAGTTCTTC	CASSMLRTAYDEQFF
TRBV5-1	TRBJ1-2	TRBD1	.	TGCGCCAGCAGCTCGCAGGGGGAATATGGCTACACCTTC	CASSSQGEYGYTF
TRBV28	TRBJ1-2	.	.	TGTGCCAGCAGTTCCGGGACACCCTGGGGCTACACCTTC	CASSSGTPWGYTF
TRBV29-1	TRBJ1-2	TRBD1	.	TGCAGCGGGGCGGACAGGGGTGGAGGCTACACCTTC	CSGADRGGGYTF
TRBV7-9	TRBJ2-7	TRBD2	.	TGTGCCAGCAGCTTCGCCTCGTGGGAGGGGTCCTACGAGCAGTACTTC	CASSFASWEGSYEQYF
TRBV18	TRBJ1-1	.	.	TGTGCCAGCTCAACGAATACTGAAGCTTTCTTT	CASSTNTEAFF
TRBV19	TRBJ1-5	.	few	TGTGCCAGTAGCGGACAGTATGGCGGTATTAGCAATCAGCCCCAGCATTTT	CASSGQYGGISNQPQHF
TRBV5-4	TRBJ1-1	.	.	TGTGCCAGCAGCTTGGAGAGGATAAACACTGAAGCTTTCTTT	CASSLERINTEAFF
TRBV4-1	TRBJ1-3	.	.	TGCGCCAGCAGCCTAGGGCAGTCTAGTTTCTCTGGAAACACCATATATTTT	CASSLGQSSFSGNTIYF
TRBV20-1	TRBJ2-5	.	.	TGCAGTGCACGCAGAGGGACCCAGTACTTC	CSARRGTQYF
TRBV25-1	TRBJ1-2	.	once	TGTGCCAGCAGTGCTTTGGGGGCACTAGGCTACACCTTC	CASSALGALGYTF
TRBV12-5	TRBJ1-1	.	.	TGTGCTAGTGCTTTTAAAGGTGAAGCTTTCTTT	CASAFKGEAFF
TRBV7-9	TRBJ2-7	TRBD1	.	TGTGCCAGCAGCTTAGTTAGGAGACAGGGGTACGAGCAGTACTTC	CASSLVRRQGYEQYF
TRBV7-9	TRBJ2-3	.	.	TGTGCCAGCAGCCCGGATAACTTTGGCCGGACAGATACGCAGTATTTT	CASSPDNFGRTDTQYF
TRBV7-2	TRBJ2-5	TRBD2	.	TGTGCCAGCAGCTTAGAAGTGACTAGCGGGAGAATAGGAGAGACCCAGTACTTC	CASSLEVTSGRIGETQYF